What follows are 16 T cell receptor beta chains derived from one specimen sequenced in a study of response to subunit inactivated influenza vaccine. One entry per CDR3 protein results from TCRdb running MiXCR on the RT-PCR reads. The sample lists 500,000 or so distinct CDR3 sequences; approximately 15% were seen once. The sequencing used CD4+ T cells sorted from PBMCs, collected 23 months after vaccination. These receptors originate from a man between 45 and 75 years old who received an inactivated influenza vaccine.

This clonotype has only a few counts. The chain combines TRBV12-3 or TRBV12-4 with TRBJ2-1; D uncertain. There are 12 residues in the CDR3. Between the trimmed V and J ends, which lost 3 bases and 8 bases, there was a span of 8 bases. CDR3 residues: CASSLNTYEQFF. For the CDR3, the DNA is TGTGCCAGCAGTTTGAACACTTATGAGCAGTTCTTC.

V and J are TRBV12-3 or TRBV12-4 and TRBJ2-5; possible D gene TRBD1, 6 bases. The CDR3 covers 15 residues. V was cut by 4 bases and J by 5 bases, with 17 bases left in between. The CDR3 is CASSYSGTPGETQYF. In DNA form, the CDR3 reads TGTGCCAGCAGTTACTCCGGGACACCTGGGGAGACCCAGTACTTC.

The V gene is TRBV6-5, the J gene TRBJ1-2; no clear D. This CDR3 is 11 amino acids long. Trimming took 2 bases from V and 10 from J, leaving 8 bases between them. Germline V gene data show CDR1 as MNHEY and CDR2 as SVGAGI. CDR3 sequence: CASSYRGFYTF. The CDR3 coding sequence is TGTGCCAGCAGTTACCGAGGATTCTACACCTTC.

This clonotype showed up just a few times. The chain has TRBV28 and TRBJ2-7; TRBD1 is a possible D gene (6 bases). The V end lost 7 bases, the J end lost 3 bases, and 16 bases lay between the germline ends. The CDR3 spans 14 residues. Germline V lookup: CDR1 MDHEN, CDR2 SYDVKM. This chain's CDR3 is CASTAGVLYYEQYF. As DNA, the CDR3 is TGTGCCAGCACGGCAGGGGTTTTGTACTACGAGCAGTACTTC.

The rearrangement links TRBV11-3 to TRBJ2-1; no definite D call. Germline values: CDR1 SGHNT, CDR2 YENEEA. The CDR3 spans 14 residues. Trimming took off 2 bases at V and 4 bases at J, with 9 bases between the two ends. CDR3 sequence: CASSLQGEYNEQFF. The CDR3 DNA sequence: TGTGCCAGCAGCTTACAAGGAGAATACAATGAGCAGTTCTTC.

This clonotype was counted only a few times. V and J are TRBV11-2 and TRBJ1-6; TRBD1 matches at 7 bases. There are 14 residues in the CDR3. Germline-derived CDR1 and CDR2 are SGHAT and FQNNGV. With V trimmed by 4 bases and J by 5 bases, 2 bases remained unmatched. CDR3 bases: TGTGCCAGCAGCTACGGGACAGATAATTCACCCCTCCACTTT. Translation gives CASSYGTDNSPLHF.

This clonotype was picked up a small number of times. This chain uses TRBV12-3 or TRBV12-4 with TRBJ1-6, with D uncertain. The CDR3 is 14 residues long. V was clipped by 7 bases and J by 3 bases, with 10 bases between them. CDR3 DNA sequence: TGTGCCAGCAAGCCGGGAGGCTATAATTCACCCCTCCACTTT. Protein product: CASKPGGYNSPLHF.

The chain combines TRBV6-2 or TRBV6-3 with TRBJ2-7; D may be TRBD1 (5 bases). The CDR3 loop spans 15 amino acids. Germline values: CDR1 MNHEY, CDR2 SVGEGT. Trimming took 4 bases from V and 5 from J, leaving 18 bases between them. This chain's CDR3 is CASSSPLVRGDEQYF. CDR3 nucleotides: TGTGCCAGCAGTTCTCCTCTAGTAAGGGGTGACGAGCAGTACTTC.

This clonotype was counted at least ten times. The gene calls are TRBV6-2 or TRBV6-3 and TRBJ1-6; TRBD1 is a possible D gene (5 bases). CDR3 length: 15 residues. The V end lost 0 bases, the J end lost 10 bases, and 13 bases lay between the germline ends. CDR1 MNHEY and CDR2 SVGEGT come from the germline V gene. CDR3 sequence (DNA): TGTGCCAGCAGTTACTCTAATCCGGGACGGTCACCCCTCCACTTT. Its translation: CASSYSNPGRSPLHF.

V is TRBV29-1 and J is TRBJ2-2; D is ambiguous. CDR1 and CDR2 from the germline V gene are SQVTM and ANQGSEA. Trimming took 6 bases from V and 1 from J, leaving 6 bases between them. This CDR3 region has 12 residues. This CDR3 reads CSVLKNTGELFF. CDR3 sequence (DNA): TGCAGCGTCTTGAAGAACACCGGGGAGCTGTTTTTT.

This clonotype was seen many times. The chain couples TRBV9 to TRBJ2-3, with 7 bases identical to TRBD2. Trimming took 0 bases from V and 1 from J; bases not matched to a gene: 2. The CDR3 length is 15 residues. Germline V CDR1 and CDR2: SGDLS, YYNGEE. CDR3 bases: TGTGCCAGCAGCGTAGGTACTAGCGGCACAGATACGCAGTATTTT. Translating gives CASSVGTSGTDTQYF.

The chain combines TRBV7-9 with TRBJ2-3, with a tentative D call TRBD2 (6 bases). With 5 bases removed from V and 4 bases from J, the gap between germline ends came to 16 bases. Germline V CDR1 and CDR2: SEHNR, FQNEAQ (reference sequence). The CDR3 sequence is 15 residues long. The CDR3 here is CASSRLRDPADTQYF. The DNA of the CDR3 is TGTGCCAGCAGCCGACTGCGGGATCCGGCAGATACGCAGTATTTT.

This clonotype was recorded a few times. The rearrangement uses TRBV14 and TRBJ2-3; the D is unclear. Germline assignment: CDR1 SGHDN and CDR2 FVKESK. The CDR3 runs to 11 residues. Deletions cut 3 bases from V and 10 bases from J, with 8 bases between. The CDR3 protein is CASSHTSPQYF. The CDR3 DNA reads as TGTGCCAGCAGCCACACCAGCCCGCAGTATTTT.

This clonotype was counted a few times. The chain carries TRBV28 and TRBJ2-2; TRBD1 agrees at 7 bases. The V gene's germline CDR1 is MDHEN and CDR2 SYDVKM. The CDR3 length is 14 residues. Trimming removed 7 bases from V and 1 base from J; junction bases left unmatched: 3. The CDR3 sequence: CASKYRGNTGELFF. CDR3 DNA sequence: TGTGCCAGCAAGTACAGGGGGAACACCGGGGAGCTGTTTTTT.

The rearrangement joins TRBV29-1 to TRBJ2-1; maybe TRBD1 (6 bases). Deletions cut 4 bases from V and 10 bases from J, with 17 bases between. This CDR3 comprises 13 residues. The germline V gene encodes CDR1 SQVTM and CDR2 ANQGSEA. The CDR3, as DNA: TGCAGCGTTGCTTCAGGGGTCGGAAAGGAGCAGTTCTTC. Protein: CSVASGVGKEQFF.

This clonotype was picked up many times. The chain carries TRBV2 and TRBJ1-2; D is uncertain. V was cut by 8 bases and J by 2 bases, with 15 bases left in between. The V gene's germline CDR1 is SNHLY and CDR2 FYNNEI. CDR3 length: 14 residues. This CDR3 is CASLANRGNYGYTF. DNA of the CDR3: TGTGCCAGCTTAGCCAACCGGGGAAACTATGGCTACACCTTC.